Listed here are 31 T cell receptor beta chains from one sample, sequenced in a study of patients and donors after allogeneic stem cell transplantation. TCRdb re-derived calls from the RT-PCR reads in MiXCR, one entry per CDR3 protein. In the table there are about 960,000 distinct CDR3 sequences, over 15% of which are singletons. The sequencing input was blood, either unsorted or a sorted T cell fraction (not recorded which). These receptors were taken from a human donor who was either an allogeneic HSCT recipient or a stem cell or donor lymphocyte infusion donor (not recorded which). It is not recorded whose cells these are; they may come from a transplant donor.

This clonotype was recorded a few times. The chain links TRBV7-8 to TRBJ2-1; 12 bases align to TRBD2. The germline V gene has CDR1 SGHVS and CDR2 FQNEAQ. The CDR3 has 14 amino acids. V was clipped by 5 bases and J by 7 bases; unmatched bases: 3. This CDR3 reads CASSRLAGDNEQFF. CDR3 sequence (DNA): TGTGCCAGCAGCCGACTAGCGGGAGATAATGAGCAGTTCTTC.

This clonotype has only a few counts. This chain uses TRBV24-1 with TRBJ2-1; D perhaps matches TRBD1 (6 bases). Looked up from germline, CDR1 is KGHDR and CDR2 is SFDVKD. Deletions cut 5 bases from V and 0 bases from J, with 13 bases between. The CDR3 spans 16 residues. Here the CDR3 DNA reads TGTGCCACCAGTGGACAGGCCTCAAGCTCCTACAATGAGCAGTTCTTC. Amino acid sequence: CATSGQASSSYNEQFF.

This clonotype appeared many times. The CDR3 sequence is CASSGTGLGNTIYF. The DNA for the CDR3 is TGTGCCAGCAGCGGTACAGGGTTAGGAAACACCATATATTTT. J is TRBJ1-3 and V is TRBV7-8; D is possibly TRBD1 (6 bases). This CDR3 has 14 amino acids. CDR1 and CDR2 from the germline V gene are SGHVS and FQNEAQ. V lost 5 bases and J 4 bases, leaving 12 bases between the germline ends.

This clonotype occurred a few times. V usage is TRBV20-1 and J usage is TRBJ2-1, with a possible D match to TRBD2 (7 bases). The germline V and J ends were trimmed by 3 bases and 10 bases, with 19 bases remaining between them. The CDR3 covers 14 residues. CDR1 and CDR2 from the germline V gene are DFQATT and SNEGSKA (reference sequence). The CDR3 DNA is TGCAGTGCTAGTCCCAGGGGCGGGGGCCCAGAGCAGTTCTTC. Residues: CSASPRGGGPEQFF.

CDR3 sequence reads: CASSYSRGTGANVLTF. CDR3 nucleotide sequence: TGTGCCAGCAGTTACTCGAGGGGAACTGGGGCCAACGTCCTGACTTTC. The chain joins TRBV6-5 to TRBJ2-6; D tentatively reads TRBD1 or TRBD2 (5 bases each). Germline values: CDR1 MNHEY, CDR2 SVGAGI. Deletions cut 0 bases from V and 2 bases from J, with 8 bases between. CDR3 length: 16 residues.

This clonotype was picked up a small number of times. This chain uses TRBV5-1 with TRBJ1-1, with D possibly being TRBD1 (5 bases). CDR3 length equals 14 residues. Germline assignment: CDR1 SGHRS and CDR2 YFSETQ. Trimming removed 0 bases at V and 7 bases at J, with 13 bases between. DNA for the CDR3: TGCGCCAGCAGCTTGGGGGACGTGCGGGGTGAAGCTTTCTTT. Translated, it gives CASSLGDVRGEAFF.

The chain combines TRBV20-1 with TRBJ2-1; TRBD2 might be the D (6 bases). Trimming stripped 6 bases from V and 0 bases from J, with 15 bases between. This CDR3 contains 15 residues. CDR1 is DFQATT, CDR2 SNEGSKA, per germline (reference sequence). The CDR3 loop is CSAQLAANSYNEQFF. The CDR3 DNA is TGCAGTGCGCAATTAGCGGCAAACTCCTACAATGAGCAGTTCTTC.

The CDR3 DNA reads as TGTGCCATCAGTGAGTACCCCATGGATACGCAGTATTTT. It codes for CAISEYPMDTQYF. The chain employs TRBV10-3 and TRBJ2-3; D gene ambiguous. This CDR3 is 13 amino acids long. Between the trimmed V and J ends, which lost 1 base and 6 bases, there was a span of 8 bases. Germline assignment: CDR1 ENHRY and CDR2 SYGVKD.

This clonotype has more than one count but fewer than ten. The chain uses TRBV20-1 and TRBJ1-5; D might be TRBD1 (6 bases). Trimming cost V 3 bases and J 0 bases, with 9 bases left between them. Per the germline V gene, CDR1 is DFQATT and CDR2 is SNEGSKA (reference sequence). This CDR3 contains 14 residues. Here the CDR3 reads CSASQGYSNQPQHF. The CDR3 nucleotides are TGCAGTGCTAGCCAGGGGTATAGCAATCAGCCCCAGCATTTT.

This chain joins TRBV5-1 and TRBJ2-3; 11 positions agree with TRBD2. This CDR3 is 19 amino acids long. Germline V lookup: CDR1 SGHRS, CDR2 YFSETQ. V dropped 4 bases and J dropped 1; count of bases not matched to a gene: 14. The CDR3 is CASSTPLAGVAWGTDTQYF. As DNA, the CDR3 is TGCGCCAGCAGCACTCCACTAGCGGGAGTTGCCTGGGGCACAGATACGCAGTATTTT.

This clonotype was picked up a small number of times. The V call is TRBV24-1, the J call TRBJ2-3; 10 positions match TRBD1. CDR1 and CDR2 (germline): KGHDR, SFDVKD. J was trimmed by 4 bases and V by 4 bases; bases with no gene match: 4. CDR3 length equals 15 residues. The CDR3 is CATSEGQGSADTQYF. Here the CDR3 DNA reads TGTGCCACCAGTGAGGGACAGGGGAGCGCAGATACGCAGTATTTT.

This clonotype was observed a handful of times. The CDR3 protein is CASSHTRGTGELFF. CDR3 nucleotides: TGTGCCAGCAGCCACACACGAGGCACCGGGGAGCTGTTTTTT. The chain combines TRBV7-9 with TRBJ2-2, with D uncertain. The germline gives CDR1 SEHNR, CDR2 FQNEAQ (reference sequence). Trimming removed 5 bases at V and 4 bases at J, with 11 bases between. The CDR3 spans 14 residues.

The chain uses TRBV5-4 and TRBJ1-1, with 7 bases fitting TRBD1. The CDR3 totals 15 residues. Unmatched junction bases numbered 6, after V lost 3 bases and J lost 1 base. Germline loops: CDR1 SGHNT, CDR2 YYREEE (reference sequence). The CDR3 DNA sequence: TGTGCCAGCAGCTGGGGACAGAAGCCGAACACTGAAGCTTTCTTT. Protein product: CASSWGQKPNTEAFF.

This clonotype has a handful of counts. The chain is built from TRBV6-1 and TRBJ2-1, with 7 bases fitting TRBD2. The junction had 3 bases not matched to a gene; V was cut back by 2 bases and J by 2 bases. CDR1 and CDR2 (germline): MNHNS, SASEGT. CDR3 length: 15 residues. CDR3 sequence reads: CASSEFGGAYNEQFF. CDR3 bases: TGTGCCAGCAGTGAATTTGGGGGGGCCTACAATGAGCAGTTCTTC.

This clonotype came up a few times. The V and J genes are TRBV9 and TRBJ2-1, with TRBD2 identical over 7 bases. CDR1 is SGDLS, CDR2 YYNGEE, per germline. This CDR3 has 16 residues. The J segment lost 5 bases and the V segment lost 2 bases, leaving 10 bases of the junction unmatched. The CDR3 here is CASSVRRASGDNEQFF. The DNA for the CDR3 is TGTGCCAGCAGCGTCCGACGGGCTAGCGGAGACAATGAGCAGTTCTTC.

J is TRBJ2-5 and V is TRBV21-1; no check of the table's D call, TRBD1, against the DNA was made. TRBV21-1 counts as a pseudogene. The CDR3 is made up of 14 amino acids. The CDR3 coding sequence is TGTGCCAGCAGACCCCTTCGGGGTCCCGAGACCCAGTACTTC. As protein: CASRPLRGPETQYF.

This clonotype occurred a few times. The V gene is TRBV4-1, the J gene TRBJ2-3; 10 bases match TRBD2. Trimming took 4 bases from V and 8 from J; bases not matched to a gene: 9. CDR3 length: 15 residues. Germline lookup yields CDR1 MGHRA and CDR2 YSYEKL. The CDR3 DNA reads TGCGCCAGCAGCCTGGAGCGGGGGGGCCTGGGTACGCAGTATTTT. As protein: CASSLERGGLGTQYF.

This clonotype was seen at least ten times. This chain uses TRBV24-1 with TRBJ2-2; maybe TRBD1 (5 bases). This CDR3 comprises 15 residues. CDR1 KGHDR and CDR2 SFDVKD come from the germline V gene. V lost 1 base and J 6 bases, leaving 11 bases between the germline ends. DNA for the CDR3: TGTGCCACCAGTGATTTAGGGGCTTCGGCCGGGGAGCTGTTTTTT. Translated, it gives CATSDLGASAGELFF.

V is TRBV12-3 or TRBV12-4 and J is TRBJ2-3; weak D call: TRBD2 (5 bases). The CDR3 is 13 amino acids. V lost 6 bases and J 8 bases, leaving 15 bases between the germline ends. The CDR3 spells CASSRRPEGTQYF. Written as DNA, the CDR3 is TGTGCCAGCAGCCGCCGACCAGAGGGTACGCAGTATTTT.

This clonotype was seen a handful of times. V gene TRBV7-9 combines with J gene TRBJ2-7; 9 positions match TRBD1. CDR1 SEHNR and CDR2 FQNEAQ come from the germline V gene (reference sequence). The J segment lost 2 bases and the V segment lost 5 bases, leaving 4 bases of the junction unmatched. The CDR3 spans 14 residues. DNA of the CDR3: TGTGCCAGCAGCGAGACAGGGGGTGCCTACGAGCAGTACTTC. Its protein is CASSETGGAYEQYF.

The V gene is TRBV29-1, the J gene TRBJ2-5; a possible D gene is TRBD1 (5 bases). V shed 6 bases and J shed 12 bases, with 8 bases lying between them. The CDR3 spans 8 residues. The germline CDR1 and CDR2 sequences are SQVTM and ANQGSEA. The CDR3: CSVGPKYF. CDR3 coding DNA: TGCAGCGTGGGGCCCAAGTACTTC.

In DNA form, the CDR3 reads TGTGCCAGCAGCTTAACAACGCCTCGAGGTAGAGAGACCCAGTACTTC. Translated: CASSLTTPRGRETQYF. This rearrangement joins TRBV11-3 to TRBJ2-5; no reliable D call. The CDR3 runs to 16 residues. The germline gives CDR1 SGHNT, CDR2 YENEEA. Trimming took 2 bases from V and 4 from J, leaving 17 bases between them.

The gene calls are TRBV7-8 and TRBJ2-5; D remains unclear. Germline CDR1 SGHVS, CDR2 FQNEAQ. V dropped 3 bases and J dropped 2 bases, with 13 bases sitting between them. The CDR3 is 15 amino acids. The CDR3 is CASSFVGGLQETQYF. The CDR3 DNA follows: TGTGCCAGCAGCTTCGTAGGCGGCCTACAAGAGACCCAGTACTTC.

There are a few counts of this clonotype. This chain uses TRBV9 with TRBJ2-2, with a weak D call TRBD1 (6 bases). V lost 0 bases and J lost 2, with 11 bases in between. Germline V lookup: CDR1 SGDLS, CDR2 YYNGEE. This CDR3 has 16 residues. The CDR3 DNA reads as TGTGCCAGCAGCGTAGATGGGACACGAAACACCGGGGAGCTGTTTTTT. Its protein is CASSVDGTRNTGELFF.

Only a few counts were recorded for this clonotype. The chain has TRBV5-1 and TRBJ2-1; D is unclear. The CDR3 loop spans 12 amino acids. V lost 3 bases, J lost 5 bases, and 6 bases lay in between. CDR1 is SGHRS and CDR2 is YFSETQ in the germline V gene. The CDR3 nucleotides are TGCGCCAGCAGCTCCTACGACAATGAGCAGTTCTTC. It is translated as CASSSYDNEQFF.

This clonotype has a handful of counts. For the CDR3, the DNA is TGCGCCAGCAGCACTCCCGGGACAGGGGGTGGCGAGCAGTACTTC. Translating it yields CASSTPGTGGGEQYF. V gene TRBV4-1 combines with J gene TRBJ2-7; TRBD1 agrees at 11 bases. Unmatched junction bases numbered 9, after V lost 5 bases and J lost 6 bases. Looked up from germline, CDR1 is MGHRA and CDR2 is YSYEKL. This CDR3 comprises 15 residues.

This clonotype was observed at least ten times. This chain uses TRBV12-3 or TRBV12-4 with TRBJ2-5; D unclear. The CDR3 spans 14 residues. Trimming removed 1 base at V and 0 bases at J, with 6 bases between. CDR3 nucleotides: TGTGCCAGCAGTTTAGGTGGCGACCAAGAGACCCAGTACTTC. Amino acids: CASSLGGDQETQYF.

The rearrangement joins TRBV7-2 to TRBJ2-1; a weak D match, TRBD1 (5 bases). Germline V gene data show CDR1 as SGHTA and CDR2 as FQGNSA. The CDR3 is 16 amino acids. Trimming left V 1 base short and J 4 bases short, with 14 bases between. The CDR3 DNA reads as TGTGCCAGCAGCTTAGACGGGCGGACAATTTACAATGAGCAGTTCTTC. Residues: CASSLDGRTIYNEQFF.

The chain is built from TRBV7-8 and TRBJ1-2; possible D gene TRBD1, 6 bases. This CDR3 contains 15 residues. Trimming pared 1 base from V and 5 bases from J, leaving 14 bases between. In germline, CDR1 is SGHVS, CDR2 FQNEAQ. The CDR3 nucleotides read TGTGCCAGCAGCTTAGTTCGGGGGGCGACTTATGGCTACACCTTC. Its protein is CASSLVRGATYGYTF.

This CDR3 reads CASSQVGVLRETQYF. CDR3 DNA sequence: TGCGCCAGCAGCCAAGTTGGGGTCCTGAGGGAGACCCAGTACTTC. The V call is TRBV4-1, the J call TRBJ2-5; no firm D call. The CDR3 totals 15 residues. V was shortened by 1 base and J by 5 bases, with 14 bases between the two germline ends. Germline V gene data show CDR1 as MGHRA and CDR2 as YSYEKL.

This chain joins TRBV5-1 and TRBJ2-2; TRBD1 agrees at 8 bases. The CDR3 is 16 amino acids. Germline V gives CDR1 SGHRS, CDR2 YFSETQ. After removal of 4 bases from V and 7 bases from J, the junction contained 12 bases not matched to a gene. In DNA, the CDR3 is TGCGCCAGCAGCACGGGACAGGCCCCCCGTGGCGGGGAGCTGTTTTTT. Translation: CASSTGQAPRGGELFF.